What follows are 17 T cell receptor beta chains derived from one specimen sequenced in a study of radiotherapy plus CTLA-4 blockade in lung cancer (dated by TCRdb to 2016 to 2019). The method was the immunoSEQ multiplex PCR assay. TCRdb took this table from immuneACCESS and kept in-frame rearrangements with V and J called. Such tables lack part of the clones; where checked against another copy, unresolved V genes explain under half of the gap, and the rest is unexplained. The sample records 60,000 to 70,000 clones, 65% to 80% of which are singletons. The ten top clones hold 8.5% to 10% of the sample. Material: peripheral blood, obtained from a patient treated with radiotherapy plus ipilimumab. The receptor set was obtained from a human donor with non-small cell lung cancer who had a complete response to radiotherapy plus ipilimumab.

The gene calls are TRBV10-2 and TRBJ2-1, with a possible D match to TRBD1 (5 bases). Germline CDR1 is WSHSY and CDR2 is SAAADI. The CDR3 is made up of 14 amino acids. Trimming removed 8 bases from V and 0 bases from J, with 11 bases in between. The CDR3 DNA reads TGCGCCAGCGGCAACAGGAGCTCCTACAATGAGCAGTTCTTC. Translated, it gives CASGNRSSYNEQFF.

This clone was detected once. DNA of the CDR3: TGTGCCAGCAGTGACTCGATAACGGGTTCCGGGGAGCTGTTTTTT. As protein: CASSDSITGSGELFF. This chain uses TRBV6-4 with TRBJ2-2, with D unresolved. The CDR3 sequence is 15 residues long. Trimming cost V 0 bases and J 6 bases, with 11 bases left between them. Germline V gives CDR1 MRHNA, CDR2 SNTAGT.

The chain links TRBV18 to TRBJ2-7; D gene ambiguous. This CDR3 contains 14 residues. V lost 4 bases and J 0 bases, leaving 10 bases between the germline ends. Per germline, CDR1 KGHSH and CDR2 LQKENI. The CDR3 is CASSQSSSSYEQYF. The CDR3 region has the DNA TGTGCCAGCTCACAGTCCTCTAGCTCCTACGAGCAGTACTTC.

The chain links TRBV5-1 to TRBJ2-1; perhaps TRBD1 as D (6 bases). The CDR3 covers 15 residues. Between the trimmed V and J ends, which lost 2 bases and 5 bases, there was a span of 14 bases. Germline V lookup: CDR1 SGHRS, CDR2 YFSETQ. The CDR3 DNA sequence: TGCGCCAGCAGCTTCGTCGGAGGACAGAACAATGAGCAGTTCTTC. Encoded protein: CASSFVGGQNNEQFF. The full variable domain, its missing parts supplied by reference TRBV5-1 and TRBJ2-1, is KAGVTQTPRYLIKTRGQQVTLSCSPISGHRSVSWYQQTPGQGLQFLFEYFSETQRNKGNFPGRFSGRQFSNSRSEMNVSTLELGDSALYLCASSFVGGQNNEQFFGPGTRLTVL.

The chain is built from TRBV7-8 and TRBJ1-5, with 8 positions matching TRBD1. Looked up from germline, CDR1 is SGHVS and CDR2 is FQNEAQ. The J segment lost 5 bases and the V segment lost 1 base, leaving 13 bases of the junction unmatched. The CDR3 is made up of 18 amino acids. The CDR3 reads CASSLGRGWTGSHQPQHF. The CDR3, as DNA: TGTGCCAGCAGCTTAGGTCGTGGGTGGACAGGGAGTCATCAGCCCCAGCATTTT.

The chain links TRBV6-5 to TRBJ1-1; D possibly corresponds to TRBD1 (6 bases). Deletions cut 2 bases from V and 10 bases from J, with 17 bases between. Germline loops: CDR1 MNHEY, CDR2 SVGAGI. This CDR3 has 14 residues. CDR3: CASSYAGQSVGAFF. The CDR3 DNA sequence: TGTGCCAGCAGTTACGCCGGACAGTCCGTTGGAGCTTTCTTT.

This clone has more than one count but fewer than ten. The chain links TRBV6-5 to TRBJ2-7, with D perhaps assigned TRBD1 or TRBD2 (5 bases each). V lost 0 bases to trimming and J lost 6 bases, with 18 bases between them. Germline assignment: CDR1 MNHEY and CDR2 SVGAGI. The CDR3 has 16 amino acids. The CDR3 sequence is CASSYSVYGTFGEQYF. The CDR3 region has the DNA TGTGCCAGCAGTTACTCTGTCTATGGGACGTTCGGCGAGCAGTACTTC.

Only a few counts were recorded for this clone. The chain links TRBV9 to TRBJ2-1, with 7 bases matching TRBD2. This CDR3 is 17 amino acids long. The V and J ends lost 3 bases and 0 bases, in that order; junction bases with no gene match: 9. Per germline, CDR1 SGDLS and CDR2 YYNGEE. The CDR3: CASSAPSTSYSYNEQFF. Here the CDR3 DNA reads TGTGCCAGCAGCGCCCCTTCGACTAGCTACTCCTACAATGAGCAGTTCTTC.

The genes are TRBV11-2 and TRBJ2-5; no firm D call. Germline CDR1 is SGHAT and CDR2 is FQNNGV. The CDR3 is 12 amino acids. Trimming pared 2 bases from V and 5 bases from J, leaving 6 bases between. CDR3 loop: CASSLPGETQYF. The CDR3 nucleotides are TGTGCCAGCAGCTTACCCGGGGAGACCCAGTACTTC.

The genes are TRBV18 and TRBJ2-7; D gene ambiguous. Trimming took off 6 bases at V and 0 bases at J, with 12 bases between the two ends. CDR3 length: 14 residues. Per germline, CDR1 KGHSH and CDR2 LQKENI. CDR3 residues: CASSNGVSSYEQYV. In nucleotides, the CDR3 is TGTGCCAGCTCGAATGGGGTGAGCTCCTACGAGCAGTACGTC.

This rearrangement joins TRBV7-2 to TRBJ1-1, with 10 nucleotides matching TRBD1. V lost 4 bases and J lost 1; bases outside the gene matches: 9. The V gene's germline CDR1 is SGHTA and CDR2 FQGNSA. The CDR3 extends over 17 amino acids. In nucleotides, the CDR3 is TGTGCCAGCAGCTACCGGGACAGGGGACTGCAGAACACTGAAGCTTTCTTT. Protein product: CASSYRDRGLQNTEAFF.

The V call is TRBV9, the J call TRBJ1-1; possibly TRBD1 for D (6 bases). Germline CDR1 reads SGDLS; CDR2 reads YYNGEE. There are 14 residues in the CDR3. Trimming took off 2 bases at V and 7 bases at J, with 15 bases between the two ends. The CDR3 DNA reads TGTGCCAGCAGCGTCAGGGGTGAAAACCGTGAAGCTTTCTTT. This sequence encodes CASSVRGENREAFF.

This chain links TRBV7-8 with TRBJ1-1; 7 nucleotides align to TRBD1. Germline V gene data show CDR1 as SGHVS and CDR2 as FQNEAQ. The CDR3 is made up of 14 amino acids. Germline trimming cut 1 base from V and 3 bases from J; bases unmatched to any gene: 2. In nucleotides, the CDR3 is TGTGCCAGCAGCTTAGTCGGGACAGACACTGAAGCTTTCTTT. Amino acids: CASSLVGTDTEAFF.

This clone was seen only once. The V and J genes are TRBV6-1 and TRBJ2-1; D is unresolved. The length of the CDR3 is 16 residues. V lost 1 base and J lost 3, with 13 bases in between. In germline, CDR1 is MNHNS, CDR2 SASEGT. The CDR3 sequence is CASSEVAQVSYNEQFF. The CDR3 DNA is TGTGCCAGCAGTGAAGTGGCCCAGGTGAGCTACAATGAGCAGTTCTTC.

This chain links TRBV28 with TRBJ2-3; 7 nucleotides line up with TRBD2. CDR3 length: 15 amino acids. Germline trimming cut 7 bases from V and 6 bases from J; bases unmatched to any gene: 13. Germline V lookup: CDR1 MDHEN, CDR2 SYDVKM. CDR3 nucleotide sequence: TGTGCCAGCACCGATAGCGGGCTAGCGGACGATACGCAGTATTTT. This encodes CASTDSGLADDTQYF.

V usage is TRBV7-2 and J usage is TRBJ2-6; TRBD1 might be the D (6 bases). Germline assignment: CDR1 SGHTA and CDR2 FQGNSA. The V end was cut by 5 bases, the J end by 1 base, with 15 bases between. CDR3 length equals 17 residues. CDR3 DNA sequence: TGTGCCAGCAGCCCGCGAAAGGACAGATCTGGGGCCAACGTCCTGACTTTC. This gives the protein CASSPRKDRSGANVLTF.

The gene calls are TRBV11-2 and TRBJ1-6; tentatively, D is TRBD1 (5 bases). Germline-derived CDR1 and CDR2 are SGHAT and FQNNGV. The ends were cut back, 4 bases at V and 9 bases at J, with 19 bases in the middle. The CDR3 loop spans 16 amino acids. The CDR3 region is CASSSSQGFSSSPLHF. The CDR3 coding sequence is TGTGCCAGCAGCTCGTCTCAGGGATTTTCGAGTTCACCCCTCCACTTT.